A single sample is the source of the 10 T cell receptor beta chains below, sequenced in a study of regulatory T cells in long-lasting Graves disease. The time point here: persistent/refractory GD, antithyroid drugs over 5 years with positive TRAb. Generation of the TCR library employed RNA extracted from PBMCs. Library construction for TCR beta used iRepertoire HTBI primers and Arm-PCR of CDR3 regions. TCRdb itself ran the multiplex PCR reads through MiXCR, one entry per CDR3 protein. Counted here are 350,000 to 500,000 distinct CDR3 sequences, around 20% occurring once; the ten biggest clones make up approximately 15%. This material consisted of peripheral blood mononuclear cells (PBMCs), taken when the disease was refractory, from a patient treated with antithyroid drugs. The receptors derive from a female donor with Graves disease.

The V and J genes are TRBV3-1 and TRBJ2-7; the D gene could be TRBD1 or TRBD2 (5 bases each). The CDR3 runs 15 residues. In germline, CDR1 is LGHDT, CDR2 YNNKEL (reference sequence). Between the trimmed V and J ends, which lost 0 bases and 2 bases, there was a span of 11 bases. CDR3: CASSQEGTVTYEQYF. The CDR3 DNA reads TGTGCCAGCAGCCAAGAGGGGACGGTAACCTACGAGCAGTACTTC.

The V call is TRBV10-2, the J call TRBJ1-5; tentatively, D is TRBD1 (6 bases). Trimming shortened V by 6 bases and J by 0 bases, and 9 bases separated the two germline ends. The CDR3 has 14 amino acids. Germline V gene sequence: CDR1 WSHSY, CDR2 SAAADI. The CDR3 nucleotides are TGCGCCAGCAGCAGGGGCTTTAGCAATCAGCCCCAGCATTTT. Its translation is CASSRGFSNQPQHF.

On this clonotype: With a much larger clone just one base away, this may be a read error. The J gene is TRBJ2-7, the V gene TRBV27, with 7 positions matching TRBD2. The CDR3 extends over 15 amino acids. CDR1 and CDR2 from the germline V gene are MNHEY and SMNVEV (reference sequence). CDR3 region: CASSLFAGDLYGQYF. The CDR3 DNA is TGTGCCAGCAGTTTATTTGCGGGAGATCTCTACGGGCAGTACTTC.

This clonotype was counted many times. This chain uses TRBV11-2 with TRBJ2-2; 8 bases align to TRBD1. The germline CDR1 and CDR2 sequences are SGHAT and FQNNGV. The CDR3 extends over 15 amino acids. With 5 bases clipped from V and 4 bases from J, the junction kept 6 bases outside the gene matches. Written as DNA, the CDR3 is TGTGCCAGCAGCGAGGACAGGGCAACCACCGGGGAGCTGTTTTTT. It specifies CASSEDRATTGELFF.

This clonotype was observed many times. The chain links TRBV6-9 to TRBJ2-7; 9 positions match TRBD1. Germline V gives CDR1 MNHGY, CDR2 SVAAGI. With V trimmed by 3 bases and J by 4 bases, 10 bases remained unmatched. The CDR3 totals 16 residues. The CDR3 DNA sequence: TGTGCCAGCAGTTACGGTCCCCCGGGACAGGGTTACGAGCAGTACTTC. It is translated as CASSYGPPGQGYEQYF.

In its sample, this clonotype was seen a few times. The V call is TRBV19, the J call TRBJ2-2; D is perhaps TRBD2 (5 bases). Trimming left V 3 bases short and J 3 bases short, with 8 bases between. The CDR3 spans 14 residues. The germline gives CDR1 LNHDA, CDR2 SQIVND (reference sequence). The CDR3 loop reads CASSMPLDTGELFF. The DNA of the CDR3 is TGTGCCAGTAGTATGCCACTAGACACCGGGGAGCTGTTTTTT. Based on the CDR3 plus reference TRBV19 and TRBJ2-2, the full variable domain is DGGITQSPKYLFRKEGQNVTLSCEQNLNHDAMYWYRQDPGQGLRLIYYSQIVNDFQKGDIAEGYSVSREKKESFPLTVTSAQKNPTAFYLCASSMPLDTGELFFGEGSRLTVL.

The chain links TRBV10-2 to TRBJ2-7; 10 positions agree with TRBD2. The CDR3 is made up of 14 amino acids. From germline, CDR1 is WSHSY and CDR2 SAAADI. V gave up 0 bases and J gave up 4 bases; unmatched junction bases: 0. This CDR3 reads CASSESLAGYEQYF. CDR3 DNA sequence: TGCGCCAGCAGTGAGTCACTAGCGGGATACGAGCAGTACTTC.

This clonotype was detected many times. This CDR3 is CASSTGRNTGELFF. The CDR3 DNA is TGTGCCAGCAGTACAGGACGGAACACCGGGGAGCTGTTTTTT. V and J are TRBV28 and TRBJ2-2; TRBD1 might be the D (5 bases). This CDR3 is built from 14 residues. CDR1 and CDR2 from the germline V gene are MDHEN and SYDVKM. Between the trimmed V and J ends, which lost 5 bases and 1 base, there was a span of 8 bases.

A note on this clonotype: This likely reflects a read error, since a far larger clone is one base away. The chain has TRBV28 and TRBJ2-7, with 8 bases that match TRBD2. The J call could be wrong; TRBJ2-5 is a better fit for the DNA end. In germline, CDR1 is MDHEN, CDR2 SYDVKM. CDR3 length: 15 residues. The CDR3 protein is CASSLRREAEGTQYF. CDR3 coding DNA: TGTGCCAGCAGTTTACGGCGGGAGGCGGAGGGGACCCAGTACTTC.

This clonotype was counted many times. The CDR3 region has the DNA TGTGCCAGCAGTGAAGACAGGGGTTCCGAAGAGACCCAGTACTTC. Translation: CASSEDRGSEETQYF. The rearrangement links TRBV2 to TRBJ2-5; 7 bases are a match to TRBD1. Losses at the gene ends were 1 base for V and 3 bases for J; bases not matched to a gene: 5. The V gene's germline CDR1 is SNHLY and CDR2 FYNNEI. This CDR3 spans 15 amino acids.